This T cell receptor beta chain is drawn from a study of T-cell memory formation after mild COVID-19. TCRdb analysed the 5' RACE reads with MiXCR anew, one entry per CDR3 protein. The table includes around 300,000 distinct CDR3 sequences, roughly an eighth detected once. Trimming shortened V by 6 bases and J by 2 bases, and 5 bases separated the two germline ends. The germline gives CDR1 MGHDK, CDR2 SYGVNS. The CDR3 is 12 residues long. The clonotype comes from a man between 18 and 29 years old who had mild COVID-19 (a few samples of this study predate the infection). Cell type and time point are not known. This sequence joins TRBV25-1 and TRBJ1-3; unclear D gene. Sequencing was carried out using PBMCs or a T cell subset sorted from them (not recorded which). Here the CDR3 reads CASRRAGNTIYF. For the CDR3, the DNA is TGTGCCAGCAGGCGCGCTGGAAACACCATATATTTT. Variable domain in full (rest from reference TRBV25-1 and TRBJ1-3): EADIYQTPRYLVIGTGKKITLECSQTMGHDKMYWYQQDPGMELHLIHYSYGVNSTEKGDLSSESTVSRIRTEHFPLTLESARPSHTSQYLCASRRAGNTIYFGEGSWLTVV.